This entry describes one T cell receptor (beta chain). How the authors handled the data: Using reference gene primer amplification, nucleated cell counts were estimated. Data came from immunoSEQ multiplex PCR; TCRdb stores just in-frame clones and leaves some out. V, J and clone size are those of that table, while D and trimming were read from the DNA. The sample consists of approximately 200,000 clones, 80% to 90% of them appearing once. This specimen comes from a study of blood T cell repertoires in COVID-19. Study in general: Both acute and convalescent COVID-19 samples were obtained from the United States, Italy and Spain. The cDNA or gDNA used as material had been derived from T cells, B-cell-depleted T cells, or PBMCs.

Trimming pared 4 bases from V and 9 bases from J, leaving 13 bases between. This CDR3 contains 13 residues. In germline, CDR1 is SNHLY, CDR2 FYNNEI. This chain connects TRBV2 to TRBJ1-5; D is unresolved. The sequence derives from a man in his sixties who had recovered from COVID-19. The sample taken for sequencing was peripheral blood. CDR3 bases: TGTGCCAGCAGTGCGACTAGCCCGGGGCCCCAGCATTTT. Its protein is CASSATSPGPQHF.